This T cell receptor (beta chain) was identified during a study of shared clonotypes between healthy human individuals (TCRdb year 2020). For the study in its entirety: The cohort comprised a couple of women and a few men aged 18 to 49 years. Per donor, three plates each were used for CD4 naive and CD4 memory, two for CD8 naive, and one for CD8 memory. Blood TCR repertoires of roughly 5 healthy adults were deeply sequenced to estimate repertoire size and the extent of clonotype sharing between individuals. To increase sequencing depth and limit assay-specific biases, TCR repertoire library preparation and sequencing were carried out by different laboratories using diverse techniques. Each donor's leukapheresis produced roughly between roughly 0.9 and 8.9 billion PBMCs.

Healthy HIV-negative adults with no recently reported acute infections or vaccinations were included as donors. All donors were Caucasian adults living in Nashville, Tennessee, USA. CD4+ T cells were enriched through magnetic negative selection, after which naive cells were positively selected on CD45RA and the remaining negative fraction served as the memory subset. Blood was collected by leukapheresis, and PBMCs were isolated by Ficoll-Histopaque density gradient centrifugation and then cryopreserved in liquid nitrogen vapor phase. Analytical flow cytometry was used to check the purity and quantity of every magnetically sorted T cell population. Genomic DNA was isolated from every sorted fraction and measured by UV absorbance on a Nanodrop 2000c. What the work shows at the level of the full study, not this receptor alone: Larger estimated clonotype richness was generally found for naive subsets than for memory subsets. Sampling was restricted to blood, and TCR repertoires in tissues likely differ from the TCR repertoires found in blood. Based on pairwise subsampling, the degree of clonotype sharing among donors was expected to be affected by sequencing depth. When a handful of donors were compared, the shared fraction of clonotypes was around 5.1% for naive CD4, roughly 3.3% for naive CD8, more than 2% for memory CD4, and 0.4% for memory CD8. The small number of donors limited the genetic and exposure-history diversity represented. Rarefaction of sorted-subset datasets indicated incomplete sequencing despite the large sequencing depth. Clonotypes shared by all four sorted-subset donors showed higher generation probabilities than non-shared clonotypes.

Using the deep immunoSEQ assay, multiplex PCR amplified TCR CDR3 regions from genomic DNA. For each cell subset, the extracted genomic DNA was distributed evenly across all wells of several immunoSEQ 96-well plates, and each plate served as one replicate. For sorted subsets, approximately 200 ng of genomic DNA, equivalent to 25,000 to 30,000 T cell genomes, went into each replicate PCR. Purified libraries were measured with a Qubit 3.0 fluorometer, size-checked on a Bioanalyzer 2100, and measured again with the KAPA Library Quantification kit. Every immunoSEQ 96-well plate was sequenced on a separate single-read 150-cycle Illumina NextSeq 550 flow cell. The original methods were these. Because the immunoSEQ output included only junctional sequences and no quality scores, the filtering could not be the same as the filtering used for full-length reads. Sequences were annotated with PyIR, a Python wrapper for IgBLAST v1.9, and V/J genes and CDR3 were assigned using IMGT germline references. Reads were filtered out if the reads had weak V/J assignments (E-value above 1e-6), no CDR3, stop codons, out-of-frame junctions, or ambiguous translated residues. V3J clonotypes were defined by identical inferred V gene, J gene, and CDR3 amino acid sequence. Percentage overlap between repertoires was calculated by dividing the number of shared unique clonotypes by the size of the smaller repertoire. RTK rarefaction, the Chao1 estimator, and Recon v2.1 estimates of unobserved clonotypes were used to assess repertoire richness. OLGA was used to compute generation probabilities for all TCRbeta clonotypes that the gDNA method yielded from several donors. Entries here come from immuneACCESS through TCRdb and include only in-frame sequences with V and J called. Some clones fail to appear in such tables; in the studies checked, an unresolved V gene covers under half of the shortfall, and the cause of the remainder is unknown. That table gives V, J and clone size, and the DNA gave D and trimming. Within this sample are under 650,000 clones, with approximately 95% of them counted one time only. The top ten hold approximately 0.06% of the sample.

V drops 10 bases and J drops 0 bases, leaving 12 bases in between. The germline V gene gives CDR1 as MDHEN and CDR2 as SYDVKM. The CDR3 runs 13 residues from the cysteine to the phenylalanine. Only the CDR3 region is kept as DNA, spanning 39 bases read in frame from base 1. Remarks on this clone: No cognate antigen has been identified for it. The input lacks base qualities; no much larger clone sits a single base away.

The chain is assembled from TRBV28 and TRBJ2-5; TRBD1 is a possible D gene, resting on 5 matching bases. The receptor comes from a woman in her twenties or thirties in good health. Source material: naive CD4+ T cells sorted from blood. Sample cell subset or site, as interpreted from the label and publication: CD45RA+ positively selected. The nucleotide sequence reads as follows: TGTGCCACCAATCAGGGTAACCAAGAGACCCAGTACTTC. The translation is CATNQGNQETQYF.